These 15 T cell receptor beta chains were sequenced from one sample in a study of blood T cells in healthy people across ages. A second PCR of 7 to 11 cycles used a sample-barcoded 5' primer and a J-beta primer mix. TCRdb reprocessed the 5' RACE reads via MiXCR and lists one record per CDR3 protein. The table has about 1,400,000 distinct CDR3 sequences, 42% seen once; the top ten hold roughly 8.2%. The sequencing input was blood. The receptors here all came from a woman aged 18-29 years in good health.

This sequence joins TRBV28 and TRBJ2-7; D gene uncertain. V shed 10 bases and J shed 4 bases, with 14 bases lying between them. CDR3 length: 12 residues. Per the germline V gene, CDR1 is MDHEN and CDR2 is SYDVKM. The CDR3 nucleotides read TGTGCCACCCAGGACGGAGAATACGAGCAGTACTTC. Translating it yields CATQDGEYEQYF.

In nucleotides, the CDR3 is TGTGCCAGCATACGACCGGGGGAGCTGTTTTTT. Translating it yields CASIRPGELFF. The chain is built from TRBV6-1 and TRBJ2-2; D is ambiguous. The CDR3 totals 11 residues. Trimming left V 7 bases short and J 8 bases short, with 8 bases between. Germline CDR1 is MNHNS and CDR2 is SASEGT.

CDR3 sequence: CASSDRDRASYEQYF. CDR3 nucleotides: TGTGCCAGCAGTGACAGGGACAGGGCCTCCTACGAGCAGTACTTC. The V and J genes are TRBV2 and TRBJ2-7; TRBD1 agrees at 9 bases. The CDR3 spans 15 residues. The ends lost 3 bases at V and 0 bases at J; junction bases unmatched: 3. Germline V lookup: CDR1 SNHLY, CDR2 FYNNEI.

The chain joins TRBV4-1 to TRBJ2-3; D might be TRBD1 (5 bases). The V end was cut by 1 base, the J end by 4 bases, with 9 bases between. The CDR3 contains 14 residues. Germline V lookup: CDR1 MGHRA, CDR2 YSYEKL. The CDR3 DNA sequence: TGCGCCAGCAGCCAAGGCAGGGTGGCAGATACGCAGTATTTT. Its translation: CASSQGRVADTQYF.

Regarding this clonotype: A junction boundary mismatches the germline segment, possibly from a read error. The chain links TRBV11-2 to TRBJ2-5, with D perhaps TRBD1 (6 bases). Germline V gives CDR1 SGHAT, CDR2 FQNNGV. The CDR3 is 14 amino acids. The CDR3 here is CAGSLEGVSDEQYF. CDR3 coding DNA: TGTGCCGGCAGCTTAGAGGGGGTGTCGGATGAGCAGTACTTC.

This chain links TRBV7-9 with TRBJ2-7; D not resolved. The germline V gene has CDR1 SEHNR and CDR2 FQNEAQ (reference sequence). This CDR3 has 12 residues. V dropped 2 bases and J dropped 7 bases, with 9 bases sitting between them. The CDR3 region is CASSLSYSEQYF. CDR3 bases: TGTGCCAGCAGCTTATCTTACAGTGAGCAGTACTTC.

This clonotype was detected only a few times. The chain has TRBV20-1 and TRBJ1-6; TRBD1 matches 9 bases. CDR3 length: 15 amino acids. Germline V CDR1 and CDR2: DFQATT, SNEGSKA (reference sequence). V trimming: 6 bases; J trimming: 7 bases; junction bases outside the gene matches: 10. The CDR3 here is CSANAGTGRNSPLHF. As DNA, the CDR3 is TGCAGTGCCAACGCCGGGACAGGGCGCAATTCACCCCTCCACTTT.

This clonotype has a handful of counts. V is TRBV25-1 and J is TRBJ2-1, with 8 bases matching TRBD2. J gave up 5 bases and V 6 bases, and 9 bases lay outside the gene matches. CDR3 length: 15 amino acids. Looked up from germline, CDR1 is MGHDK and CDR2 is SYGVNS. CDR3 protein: CASRESGSPHNEQFF. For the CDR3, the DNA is TGTGCCAGCAGAGAGAGCGGGAGCCCTCACAATGAGCAGTTCTTC. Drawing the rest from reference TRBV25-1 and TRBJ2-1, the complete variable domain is EADIYQTPRYLVIGTGKKITLECSQTMGHDKMYWYQQDPGMELHLIHYSYGVNSTEKGDLSSESTVSRIRTEHFPLTLESARPSHTSQYLCASRESGSPHNEQFFGPGTRLTVL.

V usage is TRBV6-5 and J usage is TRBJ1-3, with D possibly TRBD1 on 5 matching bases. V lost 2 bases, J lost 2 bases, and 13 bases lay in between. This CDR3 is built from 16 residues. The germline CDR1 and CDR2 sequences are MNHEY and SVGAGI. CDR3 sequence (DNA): TGTGCCAGCAGTTACCGTCGACAGATCCCTGGAAACACCATATATTTT. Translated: CASSYRRQIPGNTIYF.

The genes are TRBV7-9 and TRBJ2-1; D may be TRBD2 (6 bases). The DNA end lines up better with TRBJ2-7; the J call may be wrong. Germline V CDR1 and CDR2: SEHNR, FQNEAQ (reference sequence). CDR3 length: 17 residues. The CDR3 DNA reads TGTGCCAGCAGCTCCGTCGGGGCGGGGAGCTCCTACAATGAGCAGTACTTC. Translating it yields CASSSVGAGSSYNEQYF.

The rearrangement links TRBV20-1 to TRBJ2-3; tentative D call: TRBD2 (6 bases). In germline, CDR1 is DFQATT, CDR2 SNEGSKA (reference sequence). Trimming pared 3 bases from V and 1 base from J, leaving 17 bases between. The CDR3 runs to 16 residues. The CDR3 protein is CSASGRREGGTDTQYF. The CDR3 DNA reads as TGCAGTGCTAGCGGACGGCGGGAAGGGGGCACAGATACGCAGTATTTT.

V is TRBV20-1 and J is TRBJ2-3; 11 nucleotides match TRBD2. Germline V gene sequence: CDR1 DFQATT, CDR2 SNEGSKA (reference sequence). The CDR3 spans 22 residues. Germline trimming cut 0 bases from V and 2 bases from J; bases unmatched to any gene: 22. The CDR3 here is CSARDPGRTSGRIPLPTDTQYF. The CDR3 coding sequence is TGCAGTGCTAGAGATCCAGGGAGGACTAGCGGGCGCATACCTCTTCCCACAGATACGCAGTATTTT.

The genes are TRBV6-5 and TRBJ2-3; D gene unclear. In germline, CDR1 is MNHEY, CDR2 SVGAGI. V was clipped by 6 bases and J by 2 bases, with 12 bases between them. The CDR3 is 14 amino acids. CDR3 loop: CASSPPSDTDTQYF. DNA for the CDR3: TGTGCCAGCAGCCCCCCCTCCGACACAGATACGCAGTATTTT.

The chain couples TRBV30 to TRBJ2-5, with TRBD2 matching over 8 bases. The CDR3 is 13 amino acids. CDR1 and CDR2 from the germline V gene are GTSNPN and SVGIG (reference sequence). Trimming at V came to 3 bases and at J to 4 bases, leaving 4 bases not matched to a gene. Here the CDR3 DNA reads TGTGCCTGGAGAGTAGCGGGAAGAGAGACCCAGTACTTC. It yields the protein CAWRVAGRETQYF.

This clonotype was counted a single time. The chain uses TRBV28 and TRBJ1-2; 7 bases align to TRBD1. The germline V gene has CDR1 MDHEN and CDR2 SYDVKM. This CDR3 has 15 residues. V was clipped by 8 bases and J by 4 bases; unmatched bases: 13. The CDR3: CASWGDRDSGYGYTF. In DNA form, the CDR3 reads TGTGCCAGCTGGGGAGACCGGGACAGTGGCTATGGCTACACCTTC.